This T cell receptor beta chain comes out of a study of T cell responses to AZD1222 COVID-19 vaccine (dated by TCRdb to about 2021). Turning to the overall study: AZD1222 recipients with second doses at about 4 weeks or about 12 weeks were pooled, because spike-specific TCR depth and breadth did not differ between schedules. A total of approximately 230 trial participants underwent TCR sequencing, of whom 207 received two doses of AZD1222 and about 25 received two doses of the MenACWY control vaccine. Trial participants were enrolled into age subgroups of 18-55, 56-69 and 70-plus years, which contained 148, 28 and 57 TCR-sequenced participants, respectively. Summary of the overall study and its limitations: After two AZD1222 doses, spike-specific TCR breadth and depth were significantly higher than at day 0 and than in MenACWY recipients. Conclusions about previously exposed vaccinees are limited, since just five to seven AZD1222 recipients were seropositive for SARS-CoV-2 at baseline. In the small 56-69-year group, the increase in depth fell short of significance, most likely because of low power. Nearly half of unique spike-specific TCRs reportedly recognized epitopes outside regions mutated in the B.1.351 and B.1.1.7 variants. CD4 TCRs associated with the vaccine covered the entire spike protein, and the dominant responses were in regions 160-218 and 743-854. Participants were mostly white British, with more females than males. The authors suggested clonal diversity may have been underestimated. Because no samples from the day 14 peak response were available, repertoires could be characterized only after the peak T cell response.

Regarding this clone: Its antigen is unknown. It has no much larger one-base neighbor in the sample; base qualities were not kept.

The sample's time point, from its label and the paper: baseline before first vaccination. The vaccinee samples were drawn from two UK trials, COV001 and COV002, one of which was a single-blind randomized controlled phase 2/3 trial testing AZD1222 (ChAdOx1 nCoV-19) in healthy adults. Trial participant PBMC samples were collected at day 0 and day 28 after the second dose for TCRbeta chain sequencing. The CDR3 spans 15 residues, from the cysteine through the phenylalanine. Left in the record is the CDR3 DNA by itself, 45 bases read in frame from the first base. CDR1 and CDR2 are read off the germline V gene (reference sequence) as LGHDT and YNNKEL. Here V drops 4 bases and J drops 4 bases, and the junction holds 5 bases not matched to any gene. The CDR3 regions of human TCRbeta chains were subjected to immunosequencing. On the authors' methods: TCRs in the repertoires were matched against a reference library of SARS-CoV-2-specific TCRs that had been generated with the MIRA antigen-specificity platform. Breadth was defined as the fraction of unique TCRs that were SARS-CoV-2-associated, and depth was defined as the fraction of total T cells that were SARS-CoV-2-associated. Using the MIRA data, each spike-specific TCR was mapped to the spike region that the TCR reacts to and placed in a CD4 or CD8 class. Log10-transformed breadth and depth values were compared by one-way ANOVA with Sidak's multiple comparisons tests. In TCRdb, the immuneACCESS table is reduced to in-frame sequences with V and J assigned. These tables do not hold every clone; where another copy was compared, an unresolved V gene accounts for under half, and the others remain unexplained. V and J calls and clone size follow that table, whereas D and trimming were derived from the DNA. The sample contains under 200,000 clones, around 92% of them found a single time. The ten largest clonotypes hold 1% to 1.5% of the sample.

The chain joins TRBV3-1 (or the pseudogene TRBV3-2) to TRBJ2-3, and 10 junctional nucleotides match TRBD2. This receptor was taken from an adult in good health. The sample in question was peripheral blood, obtained on day 0 of AZD1222 vaccination. The DNA reads TGTGCCAGCAGCCGCAGCGGGGGGGCCGCAGATACGCAGTATTTT. The translation is CASSRSGGAADTQYF.